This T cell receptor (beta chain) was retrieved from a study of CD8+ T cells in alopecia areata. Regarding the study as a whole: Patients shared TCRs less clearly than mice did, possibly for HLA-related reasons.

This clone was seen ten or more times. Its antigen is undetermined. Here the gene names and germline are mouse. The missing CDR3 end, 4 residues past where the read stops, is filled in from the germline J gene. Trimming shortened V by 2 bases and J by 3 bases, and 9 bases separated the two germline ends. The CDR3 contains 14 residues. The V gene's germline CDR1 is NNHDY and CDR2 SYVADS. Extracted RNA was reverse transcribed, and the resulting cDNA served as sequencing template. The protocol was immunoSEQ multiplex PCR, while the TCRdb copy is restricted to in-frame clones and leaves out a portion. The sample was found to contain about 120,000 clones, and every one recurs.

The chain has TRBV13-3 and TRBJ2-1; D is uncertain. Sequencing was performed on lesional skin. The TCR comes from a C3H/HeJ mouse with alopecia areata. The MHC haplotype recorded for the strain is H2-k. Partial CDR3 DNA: TGTGCCAGCAGTGACAGAACCCTCTATGCT. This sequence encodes CASSDRTLYA. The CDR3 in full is CASSDRTLYAEQFF.